The T cell receptor beta chain described here comes from a study of shared clonotypes between healthy human individuals. Study-wide context: A donor's plate count was three for CD4 naive and three for CD4 memory; CD8 naive had two and CD8 memory one.

The table came from immunoSEQ multiplex PCR; TCRdb's copy has only in-frame clones and leaves some out. The sample consists of nearly 2 million clones, about 95% of them appearing once. Looked up from germline, CDR1 is MNHEY and CDR2 is SMNVEV (reference sequence). The V gene lost 7 bases and the J gene lost 6 bases, with 15 bases spanning the gap. The CDR3 runs 13 residues. Naive CD8 cells lacked CD45RO, underwent positive selection for CCR7 and left out terminally differentiated effector memory CD45RA+ cells. There were only Caucasian adults among the donors, and all lived in Nashville, Tennessee. This TCR was sampled from a man aged 18-30 years in good health. The chain uses TRBV27 and TRBJ1-2, with D possibly TRBD1 on 6 matching bases. Sequencing used naive CD8+ T cells sorted from blood. The CDR3: CASTSGGLNGYTF. The CDR3 DNA reads TGTGCCAGCACCTCGGGGGGGCTAAATGGCTACACCTTC.